Listed below are T cell receptor beta chains from one sample, sequenced in a study of T cell repertoires in cytomegalovirus infection. No antigen has been assigned to these receptors. TCRdb re-called the reads with MiXCR, one entry per CDR3 protein. The sample records 600,000 to 700,000 distinct CDR3 sequences, around 32% being singletons. Sequencing used cultured PBMCs, obtained from culture after CMV antigen stimulation. Receptor source: a human donor in good health (CMV status not recorded). Some clones in this sample may be carry-over from other donors' samples. Both conserved end residues are part of each CDR3. The order of the fields is D gene, J gene, V gene, CDR3 protein. D genes are given only for firm matches.

d_gene: -; j_gene: TRBJ2-5; v_gene: TRBV18; CDR3aa: CASSLTPTTGRTGQETQYF
d_gene: TRBD2; j_gene: TRBJ2-1; v_gene: TRBV7-9; CDR3aa: CASGMIYGGRNKFF
d_gene: -; j_gene: TRBJ1-2; v_gene: TRBV15; CDR3aa: CATSSERVNYGYTF
d_gene: -; j_gene: TRBJ2-3; v_gene: TRBV6-6; CDR3aa: CASSYRADTQYF
d_gene: -; j_gene: TRBJ2-7; v_gene: TRBV4-1; CDR3aa: CASSHAGRGSLEQYF
d_gene: TRBD1; j_gene: TRBJ2-1; v_gene: TRBV20-1; CDR3aa: CSADYRGVNNEQFF
d_gene: -; j_gene: TRBJ1-6; v_gene: TRBV20-1; CDR3aa: CSARVVNSPLHF
d_gene: -; j_gene: TRBJ2-7; v_gene: TRBV3-1; CDR3aa: CASSQRASRDEQYF
d_gene: -; j_gene: TRBJ2-5; v_gene: TRBV20-1; CDR3aa: CSASPTRRETQYF
d_gene: TRBD2; j_gene: TRBJ2-1; v_gene: TRBV20-1; CDR3aa: CSARPSGRNSYNEQFF
d_gene: TRBD1; j_gene: TRBJ2-7; v_gene: TRBV12-3/TRBV12-4; CDR3aa: CASRQTGGDSYEQYF
d_gene: -; j_gene: TRBJ2-7; v_gene: TRBV19; CDR3aa: CASTPDGASYEQYF
d_gene: -; j_gene: TRBJ2-7; v_gene: TRBV10-2; CDR3aa: CASSEWRYEQYF
d_gene: TRBD2; j_gene: TRBJ2-7; v_gene: TRBV11-2; CDR3aa: CASSSSGTSGPRGLYF
d_gene: TRBD1; j_gene: TRBJ2-3; v_gene: TRBV6-1; CDR3aa: CASRGTGAADTQYF